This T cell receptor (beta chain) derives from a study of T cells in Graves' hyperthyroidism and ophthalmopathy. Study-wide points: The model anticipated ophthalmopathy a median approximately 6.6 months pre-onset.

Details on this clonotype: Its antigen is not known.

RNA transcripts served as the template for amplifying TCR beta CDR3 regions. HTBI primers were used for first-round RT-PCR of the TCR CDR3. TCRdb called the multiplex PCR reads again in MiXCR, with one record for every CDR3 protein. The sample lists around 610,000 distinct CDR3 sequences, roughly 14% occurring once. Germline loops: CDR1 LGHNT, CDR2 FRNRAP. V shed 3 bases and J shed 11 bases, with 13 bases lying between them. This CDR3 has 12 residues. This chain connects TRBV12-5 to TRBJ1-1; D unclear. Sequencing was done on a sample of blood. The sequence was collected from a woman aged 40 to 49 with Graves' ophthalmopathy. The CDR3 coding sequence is TGTGCTAGTGGTTTTCCTCGCTCCCGGGCTTTCTTT. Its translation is CASGFPRSRAFF.